A single TCR beta chain is shown here with its context. The antigen remains undetermined. The data were taken from a study of regulatory T cells in long-lasting Graves disease. Overall study results and limits: Newly diagnosed Graves' patients exceeded persistent ones in TCR diversity. TRBV28, TRBJ1-2 and TRBJ2-5 were segments that persistent disease favored.

CDR3-region Arm-PCR and iRepertoire HTBI primers produced the TCR beta libraries. TCRdb itself ran the multiplex PCR reads through MiXCR, one entry per CDR3 protein. The data show hundreds of thousands of distinct CDR3 sequences, roughly 20% seen once. The CDR3 is 13 residues long. With V trimmed by 4 bases and J by 5 bases, 3 bases remained unmatched. Germline V lookup: CDR1 KGHSH, CDR2 LQKENI. The time point was: persistent/refractory GD, antithyroid drugs over 5 years with positive TRAb. The TCR library was made from RNA extracted from PBMCs. Material: peripheral blood mononuclear cells (PBMCs), obtained when the disease was refractory, from a patient treated with antithyroid drugs. The chain recombines TRBV18 with TRBJ2-7, with TRBD1 matching over 9 bases. The receptor comes from a female donor with Graves disease. CDR3 sequence (DNA): TGTGCCAGCTCACGGGACAGGGACGACGAGCAGTACTTC. It yields the protein CASSRDRDDEQYF.